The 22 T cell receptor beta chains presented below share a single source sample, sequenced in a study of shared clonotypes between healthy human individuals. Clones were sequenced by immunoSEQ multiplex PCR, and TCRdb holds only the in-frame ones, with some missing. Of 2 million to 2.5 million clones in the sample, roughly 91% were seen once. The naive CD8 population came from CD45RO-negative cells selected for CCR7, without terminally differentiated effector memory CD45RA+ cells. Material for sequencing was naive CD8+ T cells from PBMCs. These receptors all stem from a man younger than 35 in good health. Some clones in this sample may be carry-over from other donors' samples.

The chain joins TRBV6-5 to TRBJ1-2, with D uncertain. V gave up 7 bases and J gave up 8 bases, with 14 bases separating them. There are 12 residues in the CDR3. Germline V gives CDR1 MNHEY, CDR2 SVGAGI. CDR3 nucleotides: TGTGCCAGCACCGGACTTGGAGTAGGCTACACCTTC. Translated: CASTGLGVGYTF.

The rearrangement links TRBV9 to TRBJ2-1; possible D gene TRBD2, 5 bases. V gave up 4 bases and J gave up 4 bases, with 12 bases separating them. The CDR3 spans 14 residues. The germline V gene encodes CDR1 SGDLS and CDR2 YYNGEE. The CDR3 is CASSPTGGYNEQFF. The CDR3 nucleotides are TGTGCCAGCAGCCCTACTGGAGGATACAATGAGCAGTTCTTC.

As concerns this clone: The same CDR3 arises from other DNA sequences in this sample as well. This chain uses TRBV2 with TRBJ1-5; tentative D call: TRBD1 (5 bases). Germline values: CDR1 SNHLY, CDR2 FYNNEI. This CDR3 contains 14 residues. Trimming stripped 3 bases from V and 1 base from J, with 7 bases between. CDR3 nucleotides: TGTGCCAGCAGTGATTGGGGGAGCAATCAGCCCCAGCATTTT. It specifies CASSDWGSNQPQHF.

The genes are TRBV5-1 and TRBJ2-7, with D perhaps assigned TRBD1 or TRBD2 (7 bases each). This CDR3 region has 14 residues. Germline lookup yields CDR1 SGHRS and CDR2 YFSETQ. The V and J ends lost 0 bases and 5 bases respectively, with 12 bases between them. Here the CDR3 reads CASSLAGGANEQYF. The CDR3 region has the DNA TGCGCCAGCAGCTTGGCAGGGGGGGCAAACGAGCAGTACTTC.

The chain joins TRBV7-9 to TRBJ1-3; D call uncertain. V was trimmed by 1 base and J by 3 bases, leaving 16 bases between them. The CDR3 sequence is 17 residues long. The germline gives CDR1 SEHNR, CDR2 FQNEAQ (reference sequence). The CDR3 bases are TGTGCCAGCAGCTTAGTGTATGTGCGGCAGGATGGAAACACCATATATTTT. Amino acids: CASSLVYVRQDGNTIYF.

As DNA, the CDR3 is TGTGCCACCAGCAGAGTCCCCGGGACAAGAGTCGGAAATCAGCCCCAGCATTTT. This sequence encodes CATSRVPGTRVGNQPQHF. V is TRBV15 and J is TRBJ1-5, with D tentatively TRBD1 (6 bases). V gave up 1 base and J gave up 4 bases, with 20 bases separating them. CDR1 and CDR2 (germline): LNHNV, YYDKDF (reference sequence). The CDR3 totals 18 residues. Together with reference TRBV15 and TRBJ1-5, the CDR3 gives the full variable domain: DAMVIQNPRYQVTQFGKPVTLSCSQTLNHNVMYWYQQKSSQAPKLLFHYYDKDFNNEADTPDNFQSRRPNTSFCFLDIRSPGLGDTAMYLCATSRVPGTRVGNQPQHFGDGTRLSIL.

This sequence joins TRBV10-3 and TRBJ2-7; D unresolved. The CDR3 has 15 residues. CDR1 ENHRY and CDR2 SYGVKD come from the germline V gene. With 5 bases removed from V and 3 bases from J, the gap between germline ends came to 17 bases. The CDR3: CAISRFTETFYEQYF. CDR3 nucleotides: TGTGCCATCAGTAGGTTTACGGAGACTTTCTACGAGCAGTACTTC.

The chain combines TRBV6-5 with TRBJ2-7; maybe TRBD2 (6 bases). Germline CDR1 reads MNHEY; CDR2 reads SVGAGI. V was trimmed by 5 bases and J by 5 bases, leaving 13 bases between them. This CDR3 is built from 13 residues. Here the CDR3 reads CASSPGVSHEQYF. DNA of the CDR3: TGTGCCAGCAGTCCGGGGGTCAGCCACGAGCAGTACTTC.

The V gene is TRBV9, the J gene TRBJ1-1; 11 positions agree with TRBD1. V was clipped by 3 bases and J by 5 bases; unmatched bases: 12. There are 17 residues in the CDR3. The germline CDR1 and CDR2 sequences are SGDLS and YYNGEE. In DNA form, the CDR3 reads TGTGCCAGCAGCGCCGGACAGGGGGCGCTTAAGGAAACTGAAGCTTTCTTT. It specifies CASSAGQGALKETEAFF.

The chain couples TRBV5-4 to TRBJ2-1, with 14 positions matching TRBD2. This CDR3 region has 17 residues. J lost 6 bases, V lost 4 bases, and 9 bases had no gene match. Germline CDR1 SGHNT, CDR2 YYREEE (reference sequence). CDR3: CASSPGTSGSWSNEQFF. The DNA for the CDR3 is TGTGCCAGCAGCCCTGGGACTAGCGGGAGTTGGTCCAATGAGCAGTTCTTC.

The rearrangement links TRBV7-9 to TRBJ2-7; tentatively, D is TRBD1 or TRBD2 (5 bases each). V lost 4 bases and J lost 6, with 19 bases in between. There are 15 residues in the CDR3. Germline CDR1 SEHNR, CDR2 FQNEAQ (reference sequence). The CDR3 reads CASSSLGDPPSEQYF. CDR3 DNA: TGTGCCAGCAGCTCCCTTGGGGACCCTCCGAGCGAGCAGTACTTC.

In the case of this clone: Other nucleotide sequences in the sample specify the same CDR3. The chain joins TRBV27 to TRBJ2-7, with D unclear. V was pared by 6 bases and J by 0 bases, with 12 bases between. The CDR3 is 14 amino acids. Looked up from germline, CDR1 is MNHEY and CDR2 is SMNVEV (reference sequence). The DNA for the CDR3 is TGTGCCAGCAGCCTCCGGGCGAGCTCCTACGAGCAGTACTTC. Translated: CASSLRASSYEQYF.

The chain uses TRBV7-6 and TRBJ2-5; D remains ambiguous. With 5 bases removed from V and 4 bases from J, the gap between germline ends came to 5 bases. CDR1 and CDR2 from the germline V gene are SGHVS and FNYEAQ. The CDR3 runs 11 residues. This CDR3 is CASSQRETQYF. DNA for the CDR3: TGTGCCAGCAGCCAGAGAGAGACCCAGTACTTC.

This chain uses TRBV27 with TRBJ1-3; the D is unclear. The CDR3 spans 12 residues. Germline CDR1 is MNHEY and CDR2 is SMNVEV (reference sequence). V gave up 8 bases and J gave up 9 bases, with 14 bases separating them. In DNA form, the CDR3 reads TGTGCCAGCGGGAATTTCGGCGGCACCATATATTTT. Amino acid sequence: CASGNFGGTIYF.

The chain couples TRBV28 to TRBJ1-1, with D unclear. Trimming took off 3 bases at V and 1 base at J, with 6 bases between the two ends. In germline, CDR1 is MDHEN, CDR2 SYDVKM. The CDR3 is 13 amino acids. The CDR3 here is CASSFAWNTEAFF. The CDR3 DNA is TGTGCCAGCAGTTTTGCGTGGAACACTGAAGCTTTCTTT.

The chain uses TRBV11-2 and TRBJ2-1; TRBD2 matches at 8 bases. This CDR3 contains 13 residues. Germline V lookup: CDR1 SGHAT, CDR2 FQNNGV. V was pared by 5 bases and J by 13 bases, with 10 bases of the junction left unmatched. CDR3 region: CASSPTSGRFQFF. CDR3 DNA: TGTGCCAGCAGCCCCACTAGCGGCAGATTCCAGTTCTTC.

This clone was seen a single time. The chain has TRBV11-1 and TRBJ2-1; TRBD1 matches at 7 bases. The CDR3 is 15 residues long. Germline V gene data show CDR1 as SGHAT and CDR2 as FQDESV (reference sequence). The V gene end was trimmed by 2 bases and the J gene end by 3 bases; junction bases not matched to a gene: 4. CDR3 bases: TGTGCCAGCAGCTTACCAGGGGGTCACTACAATGAGCAGTTCTTC. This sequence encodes CASSLPGGHYNEQFF.

The chain's CDR3 is CASSLGQSPSEYEQYF. Here the CDR3 DNA reads TGTGCCAGCAGCCTAGGACAGTCACCTTCCGAGTACGAGCAGTACTTC. The rearrangement uses TRBV5-4 and TRBJ2-7; D might be TRBD1 (6 bases). The CDR3 has 16 residues. Germline assignment: CDR1 SGHNT and CDR2 YYREEE (reference sequence). Between the trimmed V and J ends, which lost 4 bases and 4 bases, there was a span of 21 bases.

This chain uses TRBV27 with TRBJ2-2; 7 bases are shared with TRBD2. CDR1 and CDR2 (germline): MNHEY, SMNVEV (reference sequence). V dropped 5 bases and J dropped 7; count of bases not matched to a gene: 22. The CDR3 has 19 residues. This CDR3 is CASSGRGISDYGVVGELFF. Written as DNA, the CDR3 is TGTGCCAGCAGTGGGAGGGGCATATCTGATTACGGGGTCGTCGGGGAGCTGTTTTTT.

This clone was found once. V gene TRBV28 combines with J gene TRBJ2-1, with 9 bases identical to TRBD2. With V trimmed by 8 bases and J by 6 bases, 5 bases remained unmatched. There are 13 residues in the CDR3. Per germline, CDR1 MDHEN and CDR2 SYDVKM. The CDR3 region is CASVGGRGNEQFF. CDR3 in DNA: TGTGCCAGCGTGGGCGGGAGGGGCAATGAGCAGTTCTTC.

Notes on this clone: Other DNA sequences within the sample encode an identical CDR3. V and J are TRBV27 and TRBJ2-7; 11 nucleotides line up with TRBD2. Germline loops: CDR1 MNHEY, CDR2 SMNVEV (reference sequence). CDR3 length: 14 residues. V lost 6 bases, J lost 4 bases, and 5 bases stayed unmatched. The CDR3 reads CASSFSGGGYEQYF. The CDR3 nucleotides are TGTGCCAGCAGCTTTAGCGGGGGGGGTTACGAGCAGTACTTC.

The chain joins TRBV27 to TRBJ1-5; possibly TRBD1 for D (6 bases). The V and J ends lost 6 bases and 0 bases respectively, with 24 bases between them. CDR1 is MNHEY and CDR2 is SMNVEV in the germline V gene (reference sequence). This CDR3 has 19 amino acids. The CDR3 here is CASSPMGGPTSYSNQPQHF. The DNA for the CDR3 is TGTGCCAGCAGCCCAATGGGGGGGCCTACAAGTTATAGCAATCAGCCCCAGCATTTT.